Listed here are 2 T cell receptor beta chains from one sample, sequenced in a study of OX40 agonist ivuxolimab in advanced cancers. The table came from immunoSEQ multiplex PCR; TCRdb's copy has only in-frame clones and leaves some out. This table holds 60,000 to 100,000 clones, around 87% found once. Sequenced material: CD4+ or CD8+ T cells sorted from blood, taken in a trial of the OX40 agonist ivuxolimab. These receptors all come from an adult with an advanced solid tumor such as melanoma, head and neck, liver or kidney cancer.

The chain is built from TRBV11-2 and TRBJ2-2; 13 bases match TRBD2. Trimming took 1 base from V and 6 from J; bases not matched to a gene: 2. This CDR3 has 16 amino acids. Germline values: CDR1 SGHAT, CDR2 FQNNGV. CDR3 loop: CASSLGTSGRAGELFF. CDR3 nucleotides: TGTGCCAGCAGCTTAGGGACTAGCGGGAGAGCCGGGGAGCTGTTTTTT.

In its sample, this clone was seen a few times. The CDR3 nucleotides read TGTGCCAGTAGTTTACAGGCCCACAATGAGCAGTTCTTC. Protein sequence: CASSLQAHNEQFF. The chain employs TRBV19 and TRBJ2-1, with a weak D call TRBD1 (5 bases). Germline lookup yields CDR1 LNHDA and CDR2 SQIVND (reference sequence). V lost 5 bases and J lost 5, with 10 bases in between. The CDR3 extends over 13 amino acids.